The present T cell receptor (beta chain) was sequenced within a study of shared clonotypes between healthy human individuals. Study background: CD4 naive cells filled three plates per donor, CD4 memory three, CD8 naive two and CD8 memory one.

The repertoire was sequenced with immunoSEQ multiplex PCR; TCRdb's copy has only in-frame clones and lacks some. This table holds roughly 2 million clones, approximately 95% found once. All donors were healthy HIV-negative adults lacking recent acute infections or vaccinations. CD4+ cells were split into CD45RA+ naive and CD45RA-negative memory subsets. In this sample, this clone turned up once. Trimming took 6 bases from V and 0 from J, leaving 9 bases between them. The CDR3 sequence is 14 residues long. Germline CDR1 and CDR2: SNHLY and FYNNEI. Sequences were obtained from naive CD4+ T cells sorted from blood. Subset indicated: CD45RA+ positively selected. This TCR came from a man aged 18 to 29 in good health. This sequence joins TRBV2 and TRBJ2-1; TRBD1 or TRBD2 may be the D gene (6 bases each). The CDR3 here is CASREGGSYNEQFF. The DNA of the CDR3 is TGTGCCAGCAGAGAGGGGGGCTCCTACAATGAGCAGTTCTTC.